The rows below give T cell receptor beta chains drawn from one sample of a study of CD8+CD57+ T cells in acquired aplastic anemia. TCRdb analysed the reads with MiXCR anew, one entry per CDR3 protein. Of roughly 500,000 distinct CDR3 sequences in the sample, approximately 32% were seen once. The specimen was sorted CD4+, CD8+, or CD8+CD57+ T cells (not recorded which) from PBMCs. The receptors originated from a human donor with aplastic anemia. The CDR3 runs from the conserved cysteine through the conserved F or W. A D gene is named only where the DNA matches it firmly. Expanded clones are given a class, and other clones once, few, many or no size at all.

cdr3_length	v_call	j_call	d_call	clone_size	cdr3_nt	cdr3_aa
14	TRBV2	TRBJ1-1	TRBD1	many	TGTGCCAGCAGTCCTAGGACAGGAAACACTGAAGCTTTCTTT	CASSPRTGNTEAFF
16	TRBV2	TRBJ1-5	-	many	TGTGCCAGCAACCGGAAACAGGGTTTAGGCAATCAGCCCCAGCATTTT	CASNRKQGLGNQPQHF
16	TRBV4-3	TRBJ2-4	-	-	TGCGCCAGCAGCCAAGTAGGACGAGGCTCTCAAAACATTCAGTACTTC	CASSQVGRGSQNIQYF
13	TRBV7-9	TRBJ1-2	TRBD1	-	TGTGCCAGCAGTTTCGGGACAGGGTATGGCAACACCTTC	CASSFGTGYGNTF
17	TRBV11-2	TRBJ2-3	TRBD2	-	TGTGCCAGCAGCGCGGTACTAGCGGGCACTCGTACAGATACGCAGTATTTT	CASSAVLAGTRTDTQYF
14	TRBV9	TRBJ1-4	-	many	TGTGCCAGCAGTGTGGGGTCGGCTAATGAAAAACTGTTTTTT	CASSVGSANEKLFF
16	TRBV5-5	TRBJ1-2	-	-	TGTGCCAGCAGCTTGGGCCCCGGGATGGCTAACTATGGCTACACCTTC	CASSLGPGMANYGYTF
13	TRBV30	TRBJ1-2	-	few	TGTGCCGGAGGGGTCAGCCGGGACTATGGCTACACCTTC	CAGGVSRDYGYTF
14	TRBV20-1	TRBJ1-2	-	many	TGCAGTGCTAGACCCCCGGGGTCGGGGAATGGCTACACCTTC	CSARPPGSGNGYTF
16	TRBV12-3/TRBV12-4	TRBJ2-7	-	-	TGTGCCAGCAGGCCCAGGACGGTGGCTTCCCCCTACGAGCAGTACTTC	CASRPRTVASPYEQYF
16	TRBV9	TRBJ1-6	TRBD1	many	TGTGCCAGCAGCGTAGCCCGGGGACAGGGCGATTCACCCCTCCACTTT	CASSVARGQGDSPLHF
17	TRBV7-7	TRBJ1-5	TRBD1	-	TGTGCTAGCAGCCCTCGACAGGGACTATGGAGGAATCAGCCCCAGCATTTT	CASSPRQGLWRNQPQHF
17	TRBV15	TRBJ2-1	TRBD1	-	TGTGCCACCAGCAGGGAACGACAGGGTACGGGCCACAATGAGCAGTTCTTC	CATSRERQGTGHNEQFF
16	TRBV11-2	TRBJ1-2	TRBD1	many	TGTGCCAGCAGCTTATACACACGGGACAGGGGGGATGGCTACACCTTC	CASSLYTRDRGDGYTF
14	TRBV30	TRBJ1-3	-	-	TGTGCCTGGAGTGTACCTGGCTCTGGAAACACCATATATTTT	CAWSVPGSGNTIYF
13	TRBV30	TRBJ1-2	-	few	TGTGCCTGGAGTGTGGCTCCTAGACTTGGCTACACCTTC	CAWSVAPRLGYTF
13	TRBV29-1	TRBJ2-7	TRBD2	many	TGCAGCGTTGTTCAACTAGCGAGTTACGAGCAGTACTTC	CSVVQLASYEQYF
14	TRBV12-3/TRBV12-4	TRBJ2-7	-	-	TGTGCCAGCAGTTTAGGCCGGACAGTCGACGAGCAGTACTTC	CASSLGRTVDEQYF
15	TRBV7-7	TRBJ1-3	-	many	TGTGCTAGCAGCCCCAGCCCCGGTACTGGAAACACCATATATTTT	CASSPSPGTGNTIYF
14	TRBV10-3	TRBJ2-1	TRBD2	many	TGTGCCATCAGTGGTCTAGCGGCCAACAATGAGCAGTTCTTC	CAISGLAANNEQFF
16	TRBV24-1	TRBJ1-5	-	many	TGTGCCACCAGTGATCCCACGGAAGGAAGTTTTCAGCCCCAGCATTTT	CATSDPTEGSFQPQHF
15	TRBV7-9	TRBJ1-1	-	many	TGTGCCAGCAGCTTAACAGGGCAATATGACACTGAAGCTTTCTTT	CASSLTGQYDTEAFF
14	TRBV10-3	TRBJ2-7	TRBD2	few	TGTGCCATCAGTGAGTCTGGCGGGGGCTACGAGCAGTACTTC	CAISESGGGYEQYF
15	TRBV24-1	TRBJ1-1	TRBD1	many	TGTGCCACCAGTGAGCACGGACAGGGGAAAACTGAAGCTTTCTTT	CATSEHGQGKTEAFF
14	TRBV10-1	TRBJ2-1	-	many	TGCGCCAGCAGCTCGACAGGACTCTACAATGAGCAGTTCTTC	CASSSTGLYNEQFF
15	TRBV19	TRBJ2-2	TRBD2	few	TGTGCCAGTAGTATAGCTAGCGGGAGTGGCGGGGAGCTGTTTTTT	CASSIASGSGGELFF
12	TRBV19	TRBJ2-7	-	many	TGTGCCAGTAGTAGCCCCAACTACGAGCAGTACTTC	CASSSPNYEQYF
11	TRBV20-1	TRBJ1-1	-	few	TGCAGTGTCTCATCCCAGATTGGAGCTTTCTTT	CSVSSQIGAFF
11	TRBV28	TRBJ1-2	-	few	TGTGCCAGCAGCCGACTCTATGGCTACACCTTC	CASSRLYGYTF
21	TRBV25-1	TRBJ1-6	TRBD1	few	TGTGCCAGCAGTGTGAAACCTCCGGGACAGGGGGGAAGCTCCTATAATTCACCCCTCCACTTT	CASSVKPPGQGGSSYNSPLHF
18	TRBV11-2	TRBJ2-3	TRBD2	-	TGTGCCAGCAGCCTGTACCCCACTAGCGGGAGGGCTAGGGATACGCAGTATTTT	CASSLYPTSGRARDTQYF
13	TRBV3-1	TRBJ2-5	-	many	TGTGCCAGCAGCCAAAGAGGACAAGAGACCCAGTACTTC	CASSQRGQETQYF
15	TRBV5-1	TRBJ2-7	-	-	TGCGCCAGCAGCTTCCTTGCCGGGAAGCATGGCGAGCAGTACTTC	CASSFLAGKHGEQYF
13	TRBV20-1	TRBJ1-1	-	many	TGCAGTGCTAGTAGGGGTAGAGAAACTGAAGCTTTCTTT	CSASRGRETEAFF
14	TRBV2	TRBJ1-1	TRBD1	-	TGTGCCAGCAGTGAACGGACAGGGTACACTGAAGCTTTCTTT	CASSERTGYTEAFF
13	TRBV7-9	TRBJ1-2	-	few	TGTGCCAGCAGCCAGGGACGGGAAGATGGCTACACCTTC	CASSQGREDGYTF
15	TRBV24-1	TRBJ2-1	TRBD1	-	TGTGCCACCAGTGATCCTACAGGGGGGTACAATGAGCAGTTCTTC	CATSDPTGGYNEQFF
15	TRBV5-1	TRBJ2-1	TRBD1	few	TGCGCCAGCAGCACTGGTCAGGGGGCAGCTGTTGAGCAGTTCTTC	CASSTGQGAAVEQFF
17	TRBV4-1	TRBJ1-6	-	few	TGCGCCAGCAGCCAAGTTAAGTTCTCGGGTATGAATTCACCCCTCCACTTT	CASSQVKFSGMNSPLHF
15	TRBV3-1	TRBJ2-4	TRBD2	-	TGTGCCAGCAGCCCCGCTGGACTAGCGGGAAACATTCAGTACTTC	CASSPAGLAGNIQYF
16	TRBV14	TRBJ2-3	TRBD2	few	TGTGCCAGCAGCCAAACAGGGACTAGCAAAACAGATACGCAGTATTTT	CASSQTGTSKTDTQYF
16	TRBV15	TRBJ2-1	-	many	TGTGCCACCAGCAAGGAGACTCCGAGCTCCTACAATGAGCAGTTCTTC	CATSKETPSSYNEQFF
16	TRBV5-1	TRBJ1-6	-	-	TGCGCCAGCAGGGCCCGGGGAAGCTCCTATAATTCACCCCTCCACTTT	CASRARGSSYNSPLHF
14	TRBV2	TRBJ1-2	-	-	TGTGCCAGCGGGTTGCGGGGGCCGGACTATGGCTACACCTTC	CASGLRGPDYGYTF
13	TRBV19	TRBJ2-7	TRBD1	many	TGTGCCAGTATGGACAGGAGCTCCTACGAGCAGTACTTC	CASMDRSSYEQYF
12	TRBV29-1	TRBJ2-1	-	-	TGCAGCATCGTGCAGGGGGGTAATGAGCAGTTCTTC	CSIVQGGNEQFF
13	TRBV10-1	TRBJ2-7	-	-	TGTGCCAGCAGACCACAGGCAAACTACGAGCAGTACTTC	CASRPQANYEQYF
13	TRBV7-2	TRBJ2-5	TRBD1	-	TGTGCCAGCAGGAGCAGGGGGACGGAGACCCAGTACTTC	CASRSRGTETQYF
16	TRBV20-1	TRBJ2-7	TRBD2	-	TGCAGTGCTAGCGGGACTAGCGGGACAGGGAAAGGCGAGCAGTACTTC	CSASGTSGTGKGEQYF